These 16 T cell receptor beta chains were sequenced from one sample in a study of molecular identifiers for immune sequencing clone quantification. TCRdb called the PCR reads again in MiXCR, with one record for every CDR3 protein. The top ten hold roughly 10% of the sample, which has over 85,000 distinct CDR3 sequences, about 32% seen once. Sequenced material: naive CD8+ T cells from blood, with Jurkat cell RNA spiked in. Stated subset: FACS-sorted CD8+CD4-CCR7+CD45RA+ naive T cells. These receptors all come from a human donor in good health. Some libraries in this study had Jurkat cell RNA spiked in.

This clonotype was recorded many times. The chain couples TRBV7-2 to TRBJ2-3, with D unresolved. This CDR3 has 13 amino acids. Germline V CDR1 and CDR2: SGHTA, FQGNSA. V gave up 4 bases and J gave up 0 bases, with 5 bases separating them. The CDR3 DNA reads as TGTGCCAGCAGCTCTGACAGCACAGATACGCAGTATTTT. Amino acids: CASSSDSTDTQYF.

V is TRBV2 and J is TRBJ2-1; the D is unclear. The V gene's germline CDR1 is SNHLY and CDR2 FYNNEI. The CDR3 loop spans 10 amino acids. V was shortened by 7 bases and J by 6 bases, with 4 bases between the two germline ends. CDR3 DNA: TGTGCCAGCAATGGCAATGAGCAGTTCTTC. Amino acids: CASNGNEQFF. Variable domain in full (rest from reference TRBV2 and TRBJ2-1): EPEVTQTPSHQVTQMGQEVILRCVPISNHLYFYWYRQILGQKVEFLVSFYNNEISEKSEIFDDQFSVERPDGSNFTLKIRSTKLEDSAMYFCASNGNEQFFGPGTRLTVL.

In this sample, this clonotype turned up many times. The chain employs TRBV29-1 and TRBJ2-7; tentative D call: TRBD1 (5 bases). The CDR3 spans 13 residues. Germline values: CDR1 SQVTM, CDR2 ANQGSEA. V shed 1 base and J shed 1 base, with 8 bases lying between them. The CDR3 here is CSVEAQGSYEQYF. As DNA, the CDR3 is TGCAGCGTTGAAGCCCAGGGATCCTACGAGCAGTACTTC.

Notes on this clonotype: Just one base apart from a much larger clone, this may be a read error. The CDR3 spells CASCYTGGVEQYF. CDR3 nucleotides: TGTGCCAGCTGTTATACAGGGGGCGTCGAGCAGTACTTC. The chain employs TRBV6-5 and TRBJ2-7; 9 positions agree with TRBD1. The CDR3 consists of 13 residues. CDR1 and CDR2 from the germline V gene are MNHEY and SVGAGI.

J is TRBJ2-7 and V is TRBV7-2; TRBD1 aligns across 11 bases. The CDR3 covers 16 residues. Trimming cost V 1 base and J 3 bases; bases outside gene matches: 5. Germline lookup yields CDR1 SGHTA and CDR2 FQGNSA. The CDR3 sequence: CASSLVRTGGFYEQYF. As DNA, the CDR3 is TGTGCCAGCAGCTTAGTCCGGACAGGGGGCTTCTACGAGCAGTACTTC.

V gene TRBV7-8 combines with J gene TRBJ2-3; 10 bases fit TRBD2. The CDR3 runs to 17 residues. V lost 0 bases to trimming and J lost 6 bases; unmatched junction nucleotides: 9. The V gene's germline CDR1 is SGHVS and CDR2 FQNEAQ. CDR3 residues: CASSLALAGVPVDTQYF. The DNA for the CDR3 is TGTGCCAGCAGCTTAGCTCTAGCGGGGGTGCCAGTCGATACGCAGTATTTT.

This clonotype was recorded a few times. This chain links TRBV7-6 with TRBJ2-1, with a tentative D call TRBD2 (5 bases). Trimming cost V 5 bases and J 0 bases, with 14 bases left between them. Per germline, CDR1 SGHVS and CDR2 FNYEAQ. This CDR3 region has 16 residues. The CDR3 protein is CASSPGIASSYNEQFF. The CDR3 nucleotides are TGTGCCAGCAGCCCGGGGATAGCGAGCTCCTACAATGAGCAGTTCTTC.

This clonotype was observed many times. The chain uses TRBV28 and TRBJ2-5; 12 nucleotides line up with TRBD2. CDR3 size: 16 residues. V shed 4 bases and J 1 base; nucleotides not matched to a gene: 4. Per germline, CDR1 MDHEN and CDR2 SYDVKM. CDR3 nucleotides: TGTGCCAGCAGTTCGCCGGGACTAGCGGGCCAAGAGACCCAGTACTTC. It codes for CASSSPGLAGQETQYF.

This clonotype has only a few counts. CDR3 protein: CSVESGRSPYEQYF. The CDR3 region has the DNA TGCAGCGTTGAATCCGGGCGGTCCCCCTACGAGCAGTACTTC. The rearrangement links TRBV29-1 to TRBJ2-7, with D hard to call. The V gene's germline CDR1 is SQVTM and CDR2 ANQGSEA. V was clipped by 2 bases and J by 2 bases, with 13 bases between them. The CDR3 consists of 14 residues.

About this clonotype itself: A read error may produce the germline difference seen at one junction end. Here the CDR3 DNA reads TGTGCCAGCAGCTTTGTCACAGGAGATAGCAATCCGCCCCAGCATTTT. It specifies CASSFVTGDSNPPQHF. The chain carries TRBV7-8 and TRBJ1-5; possible D gene TRBD1, 5 bases. Looked up from germline, CDR1 is SGHVS and CDR2 is FQNEAQ. This CDR3 is built from 16 residues. Looking up the rest from reference TRBV7-8 and TRBJ1-5 gives the full variable domain: GAGVSQSPRYKVAKRGQDVALRCDPISGHVSLFWYQQALGQGPEFLTYFQNEAQLDKSGLPSDRFFAERPEGSVSTLKIQRTQQEDSAVYLCASSFVTGDSNPPQHFGDGTRLSIL.

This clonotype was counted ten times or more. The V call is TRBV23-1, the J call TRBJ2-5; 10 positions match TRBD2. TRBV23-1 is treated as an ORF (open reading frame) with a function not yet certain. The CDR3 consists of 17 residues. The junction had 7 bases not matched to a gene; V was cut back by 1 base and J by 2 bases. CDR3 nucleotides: TGCGCCAGCAGTCAATTTACTAGCGGGAACCTACAAGAGACCCAGTACTTC. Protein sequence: CASSQFTSGNLQETQYF.

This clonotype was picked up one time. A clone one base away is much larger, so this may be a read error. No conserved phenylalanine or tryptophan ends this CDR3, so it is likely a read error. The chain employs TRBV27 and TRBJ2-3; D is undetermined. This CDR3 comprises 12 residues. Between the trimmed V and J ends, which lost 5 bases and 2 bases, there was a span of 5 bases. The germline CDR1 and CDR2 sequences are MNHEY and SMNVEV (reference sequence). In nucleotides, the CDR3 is TGTGCCAGCAGTGCATACACAGATACGCAGTATTAT. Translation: CASSAYTDTQYY.

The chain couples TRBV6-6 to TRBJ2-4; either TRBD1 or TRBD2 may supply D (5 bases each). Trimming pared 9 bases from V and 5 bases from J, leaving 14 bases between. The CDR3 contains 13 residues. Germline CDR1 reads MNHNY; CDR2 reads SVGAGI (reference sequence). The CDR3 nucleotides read TGTGCCAGTTCGGGACCGACTCAAAACATTCAGTACTTC. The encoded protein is CASSGPTQNIQYF.

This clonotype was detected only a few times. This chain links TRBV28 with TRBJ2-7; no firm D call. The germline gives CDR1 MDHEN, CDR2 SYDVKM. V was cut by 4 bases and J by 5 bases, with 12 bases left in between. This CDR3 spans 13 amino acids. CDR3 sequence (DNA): TGTGCCAGCAGTTCTCCGTATGGCGACGAGCAGTACTTC. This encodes CASSSPYGDEQYF.

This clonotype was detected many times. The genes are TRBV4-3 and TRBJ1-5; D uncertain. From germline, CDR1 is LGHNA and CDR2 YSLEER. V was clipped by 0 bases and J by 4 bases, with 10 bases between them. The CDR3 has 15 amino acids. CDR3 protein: CASSQDLAPNQPQHF. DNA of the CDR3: TGCGCCAGCAGCCAAGATCTTGCCCCAAATCAGCCCCAGCATTTT.

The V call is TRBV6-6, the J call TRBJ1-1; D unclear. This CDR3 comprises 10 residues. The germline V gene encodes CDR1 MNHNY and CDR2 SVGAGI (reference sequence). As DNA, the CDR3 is TGTGTGATAAGTGTATATGAAGCTTTCTTT. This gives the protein CVISVYEAFF.